This T cell receptor beta chain was captured by sequencing in a study of blood T cell repertoires in COVID-19 (dated by TCRdb to between 2020 and 2021). In the study overall: Collaborator samples came from the United States, Italy and Spain and covered acute and convalescent phases of COVID-19. Deeply sampled blood TCRbeta repertoires from subjects exposed to, actively infected with, or recovered from COVID-19 were included in the dataset. Samples were obtained from the ongoing ImmuneRACE study (first 160 participants) and from 1,000 to 1,500 subjects provided by 6 global collaborators. The repertoires were released in a freely available public database meant as a resource for research on the immune response to SARS-CoV-2. A de-identified subject ID, COVID-19 status, age in years and sex were almost always included in the sample metadata. Where HLA class I and class II types were available, the types were taken from metadata supplied by the sample provider, not from assay-based typing. The material from the prospective study consisted of cDNA or gDNA derived from T cells, B-cell-depleted T cells, or PBMCs. Overall study results and their limits: The amount of clinical and demographic metadata varied by source and participant and was provided uncurated.

Participants in the prospective study were aged about 18 to 95 years, lived in about two dozen United States geographic areas, and enrolled through a virtual design. In the prospective study, participants were assigned to cohorts based on the clinical history participants reported in a screening survey and a study questionnaire. Recovered participants in ImmuneRACE Cohort 3 were defined as having two consecutive negative NP/OP PCR tests, clearance from a healthcare professional, or resolution of symptoms. In the prospective study, mobile phlebotomists collected whole blood, serum and a nasopharyngeal or oropharyngeal swab from each participant. Prospective study participants could optionally give additional blood draws and questionnaires over a roughly two-month period. Blood samples from the prospective study were shipped frozen or at room temperature prior to DNA extraction. Regarding this clone: No cognate antigen has been identified for it. Base qualities are not recorded, but no much larger clone differs from it by a single base. The sample contains more than one DNA sequence encoding this CDR3.

TCRbeta CDR3 regions were amplified from genomic DNA by means of the immunoSEQ Assay, a bias-controlled multiplex PCR. The source study handled its data this way. The number of nucleated cells in each sample was estimated from the amplification of reference gene primers within the assay. To quantify the absolute abundance of each unique TCRbeta CDR3 rearrangement, sequence reads were collapsed and filtered. For each sample, productive Simpson clonality was calculated by taking the square root of Simpson's diversity index across productive rearrangements. TCRdb re-hosts the immuneACCESS table, in-frame sequences only. Its copies lack some clones; in the studies checked, an unresolved V gene accounts for under half of them, and the cause for the rest is not known. V and J calls and clone size follow that table, whereas D and trimming were derived from the DNA. The sample includes a few hundred thousand clones, with approximately 80% observed a single time. 15% of the sample is held by the ten biggest clonotypes.

Sequences MDHEN (CDR1) and SYDVKM (CDR2) are obtained from the germline V gene. The germline V and J ends show losses of 4 bases and 7 bases respectively, and no gene match explains 6 bases of the junction. The CDR3 goes from the cysteine to the phenylalanine over 14 residues. This entry keeps only the CDR3 DNA: 42 bases, framed from base 1. The receptor was derived from a man in his forties who had recovered from COVID-19. The chain links TRBV28 with TRBJ1-4, and TRBD1 aligns with 7 junction nucleotides. The sequencing sample was made of PBMCs or T cells enriched from blood (not recorded which). The sequenced DNA is TGTGCCAGCAGTTCCGGAGGGGGCGGTGAAAAACTGTTTTTT. Its translation reads: CASSSGGGGEKLFF. The entire variable domain, with the stretches around the CDR3 drawn from the reference TRBV28 and TRBJ1-4 proteins, is DVKVTQSSRYLVKRTGEKVFLECVQDMDHENMFWYRQDPGLGLRLIYFSYDVKMKEKGDIPEGYSVSREKKERFSLILESASTNQTSMYLCASSSGGGGEKLFFGSGTQLSVL.